This TCR beta chain was sequenced in a study of blood T cell repertoires in COVID-19. Measured with immunoSEQ multiplex PCR; TCRdb has only the in-frame clones, and not every one. The table records some 250,000 clones, roughly 88% of them present only once. The germline V gene has CDR1 MDHEN and CDR2 SYDVKM. The CDR3 extends over 12 amino acids. Trimming cost V 6 bases and J 7 bases, with 12 bases left between them. The clonotype originates from a woman aged 40 to 50 with acute COVID-19. The chain recombines TRBV28 with TRBJ1-2; D may be TRBD1 (6 bases). What was sequenced was PBMCs or T cells enriched from blood (not recorded which). The CDR3 DNA reads as TGTGCCAGCAGACAGGGCGGCGGTGGCTACACCTTC. It specifies CASRQGGGGYTF.